This TCR beta chain was captured in a study of early T cells in non-severe SARS-CoV-2 infection. Overall study context: Chains were unpaired, as sequencing was done on bulk RNA from unsorted whole blood. Findings and limits, study-wide: VDJdb matching skewed toward anti-spike CD8 responses, missing private and CD4 specificities.

This CDR3 is 14 amino acids long. Germline assignment: CDR1 MNHNS and CDR2 SASEGT. J lost 4 bases, V lost 2 bases, and 2 bases had no gene match. Individual cDNA molecules received unique molecular identifiers during library preparation. TCRdb analysed the 5' RACE reads with MiXCR anew, one entry per CDR3 protein. The repertoire holds 45,000 to 55,000 distinct CDR3 sequences, with around a tenth as singletons. Concerning this clonotype: The antigen remains unidentified.

The material sequenced was whole blood. The TCR comes from an adult who was a healthcare worker with PCR-confirmed SARS-CoV-2 infection or an uninfected control (not recorded which). The rearrangement joins TRBV6-1 to TRBJ2-3; 8 bases are a match to TRBD2. CDR3 bases: TGTGCCAGCAGTGAAAGAGCGGGAGCAGATACGCAGTATTTT. The encoded protein is CASSERAGADTQYF.